This T cell receptor (beta chain) derives from a study of blood T cell repertoires in COVID-19. The CDR3 has 11 amino acids. CDR1 SGHNT and CDR2 YYREEE come from the germline V gene (reference sequence). V was pared by 4 bases and J by 6 bases, with 4 bases between. Sequencing was performed with immunoSEQ multiplex PCR; in TCRdb, only in-frame clones are kept and a portion is missing. The sample lists about 370,000 clones, roughly 90% seen once, with approximately 3% in the top ten. Sequencing input: peripheral blood. The chain joins TRBV5-4 to TRBJ2-2; D unclear. The sequence came from a young woman with COVID-19, enrolled during active disease. CDR3 DNA: TGTGCCAGCAGCCGTGCCGGGGAGCTGTTTTTT. Protein sequence: CASSRAGELFF. Based on the CDR3 plus reference TRBV5-4 and TRBJ2-2, the full variable domain is ETGVTQSPTHLIKTRGQQVTLRCSSQSGHNTVSWYQQALGQGPQFIFQYYREEENGRGNFPPRFSGLQFPNYSSELNVNALELDDSALYLCASSRAGELFFGEGSRLTVL.